These 13 T cell receptor beta chains came from one sample sequenced in a study of T cells in Graves' hyperthyroidism and ophthalmopathy. Using RNA transcripts as the source, TCR beta CDR3 regions were amplified. HTBI primers were the set used in a first-round RT-PCR of the TCR CDR3. A single record per CDR3 protein comes from TCRdb applying MiXCR to the multiplex PCR reads. The sample includes hundreds of thousands of distinct CDR3 sequences, about 15% seen only once; the top ten take over 3.5%. Sample: blood. The source of these receptors is a middle-aged woman with Graves' ophthalmopathy.

This clonotype was seen many times. This chain links TRBV28 with TRBJ1-1; possible D gene TRBD1, 5 bases. The CDR3 runs to 14 residues. In germline, CDR1 is MDHEN, CDR2 SYDVKM. The ends were cut back, 5 bases at V and 5 bases at J, with 15 bases in the middle. The DNA for the CDR3 is TGTGCCAGCAGTGAACTACCCGGGGCGACTGAAGCTTTCTTT. Protein: CASSELPGATEAFF.

The J gene is TRBJ2-7, the V gene TRBV30, with unresolved D. This CDR3 has 14 amino acids. Germline CDR1 and CDR2: GTSNPN and SVGIG (reference sequence). With 0 bases removed from V and 2 bases from J, the gap between germline ends came to 11 bases. The DNA of the CDR3 is TGTGCCTGGAGTGTAAGGATGTCACCCTACGAGCAGTACTTC. Its translation is CAWSVRMSPYEQYF. Combining the CDR3 with reference TRBV30 and TRBJ2-7 gives the whole variable domain SQTIHQWPATLVQPVGSPLSLECTVEGTSNPNLYWYRQAAGRGLQLLFYSVGIGQISSEVPQNLSASRPQDRQFILSSKKLLLSDSGFYLCAWSVRMSPYEQYFGPGTRLTVT.

The chain joins TRBV12-3 or TRBV12-4 to TRBJ1-3, with 9 positions matching TRBD1. The CDR3 runs 15 residues. V was pared by 8 bases and J by 8 bases, with 13 bases of the junction left unmatched. CDR3: CASSAGDRAPYTIYF. CDR3 nucleotides: TGTGCCAGCTCGGCCGGGGACAGGGCCCCTTACACCATATATTTT.

This clonotype was seen at least ten times. The J gene is TRBJ1-2, the V gene TRBV7-6; 10 positions match TRBD1. Germline V gives CDR1 SGHVS, CDR2 FNYEAQ. CDR3 size: 15 residues. V lost 2 bases, J lost 10 bases, and 10 bases stayed unmatched. The CDR3 here is CASSLYTGTGVAYTF. CDR3 in DNA: TGTGCCAGCAGCTTATACACTGGGACAGGGGTCGCCTACACCTTC.

This clonotype was counted at least ten times. This sequence joins TRBV12-3 or TRBV12-4 and TRBJ2-7; 16 nucleotides align to TRBD2. The CDR3 consists of 15 residues. Losses at the gene ends were 5 bases for V and 5 bases for J; bases not matched to a gene: 3. DNA for the CDR3: TGTGCCAGCAGTCCAGGGACTAGCGGGAGGGACGAGCAGTACTTC. Protein: CASSPGTSGRDEQYF.

In its sample, this clonotype was seen once. This sequence joins TRBV28 and TRBJ1-1; no definite D call. Germline V gene data show CDR1 as MDHEN and CDR2 as SYDVKM. V shed 6 bases and J shed 1 base, with 12 bases lying between them. There are 14 residues in the CDR3. The CDR3 nucleotides are TGTGCCAGCAGCTCCGCACACGGGAACACTGAAGCTTTCTTT. Residues: CASSSAHGNTEAFF.

This clonotype was counted ten times or more. J is TRBJ2-7 and V is TRBV28; 12 bases fit TRBD1. V lost 2 bases to trimming and J lost 7 bases; unmatched junction nucleotides: 3. Germline CDR1 MDHEN, CDR2 SYDVKM. The CDR3 has 14 residues. CDR3 protein: CASSLGTGGWEQYF. CDR3 nucleotide sequence: TGTGCCAGCAGTTTAGGGACAGGGGGCTGGGAGCAGTACTTC.

This clonotype has more than one count but fewer than ten. A much more abundant neighbour one base away suggests this may be a read error. The chain employs TRBV7-6 and TRBJ2-7, with D perhaps TRBD2 (5 bases). Germline CDR1 reads SGHVS; CDR2 reads FNYEAQ. V was pared by 2 bases and J by 4 bases, with 12 bases between. The CDR3 has 14 residues. The CDR3 DNA is TGTGCCAGCAGCTTACTACTGGGGAGATACGAGCAGTACTTC. It encodes CASSLLLGRYEQYF. Full variable domain (missing parts from reference TRBV7-6 and TRBJ2-7): GAGVSQSPRYKVTKRGQDVALRCDPISGHVSLYWYRQALGQGPEFLTYFNYEAQQDKSGLPNDRFSAERPEGSISTLTIQRTEQRDSAMYRCASSLLLGRYEQYFGPGTRLTVT.

This clonotype was detected a few times. This chain links TRBV27 with TRBJ2-7; 11 bases align to TRBD1. Trimming took 5 bases from V and 7 from J; bases not matched to a gene: 10. The CDR3 is 15 residues long. Germline V gives CDR1 MNHEY, CDR2 SMNVEV (reference sequence). CDR3 nucleotides: TGTGCCAGCAGTCCCGGGACAGGGGGGATGCGGGAGCAGTACTTC. Protein sequence: CASSPGTGGMREQYF.

This clonotype was found many times. V and J are TRBV6-2 or TRBV6-3 and TRBJ2-2; D tentatively reads TRBD1 or TRBD2 (5 bases each). With 4 bases removed from V and 5 bases from J, the gap between germline ends came to 17 bases. This CDR3 spans 16 amino acids. Per germline, CDR1 MNHEY and CDR2 SVGEGT. The CDR3 DNA follows: TGTGCCAGCAGTTTCTGGGGGAGTACCGGTACCGGGGAGCTGTTTTTT. Residues: CASSFWGSTGTGELFF.

This clonotype was seen a few times. The chain uses TRBV7-9 and TRBJ2-5; 11 bases align to TRBD2. Trimming at V came to 6 bases and at J to 5 bases, leaving 8 bases not matched to a gene. CDR1 and CDR2 from the germline V gene are SEHNR and FQNEAQ (reference sequence). This CDR3 region has 15 residues. For the CDR3, the DNA is TGTGCCAGCAGGGAACTAGCGGGAGCGTTCGAGACCCAGTACTTC. Translating gives CASRELAGAFETQYF. Looking up the rest from reference TRBV7-9 and TRBJ2-5 gives the full variable domain: DTGVSQNPRHKITKRGQNVTFRCDPISEHNRLYWYRQTLGQGPEFLTYFQNEAQLEKSRLLSDRFSAERPKGSFSTLEIQRTEQGDSAMYLCASRELAGAFETQYFGPGTRLLVL.

This clonotype was recorded at least ten times. The rearrangement joins TRBV6-5 to TRBJ1-1; D gene unclear. CDR3 length: 13 amino acids. V lost 2 bases, J lost 8 bases, and 12 bases lay in between. The germline CDR1 and CDR2 sequences are MNHEY and SVGAGI. The DNA for the CDR3 is TGTGCCAGCAGTTACATCCCTCGAACCGAAGCTTTCTTT. It translates to CASSYIPRTEAFF.

This clonotype was observed many times. The chain is built from TRBV6-5 and TRBJ1-1; 12 bases agree with TRBD1. CDR1 and CDR2 (germline): MNHEY, SVGAGI. This CDR3 region has 17 residues. V lost 0 bases, J lost 7 bases, and 9 bases stayed unmatched. The CDR3 DNA follows: TGTGCCAGCAGTTACTCCGGGACAGGGGGCTTCGACTTTGAAGCTTTCTTT. It is translated as CASSYSGTGGFDFEAFF.